One sample yielded the 28 T cell receptor beta chains listed below, sequenced in a study of shared clonotypes between healthy human individuals. Sequencing used immunoSEQ multiplex PCR; TCRdb keeps in-frame clones, though not all of them. The top ten clones hold over 10% of a sample with about 490,000 clones, 60% to 85% of them seen once. Sample: PBMCs. Receptors originate from a woman between 40 and 55 years old in good health. Some clones in this sample may be carry-over from other donors' samples.

With regard to this clone: Within the sample, other DNA sequences also encode this same CDR3. V usage is TRBV6-1 and J usage is TRBJ1-5, with 7 bases that match TRBD1. Germline V gives CDR1 MNHNS, CDR2 SASEGT. CDR3 length equals 16 residues. J gave up 6 bases and V 0 bases, and 8 bases lay outside the gene matches. CDR3: CASSEALPGGGQPQHF. CDR3 bases: TGTGCCAGCAGTGAAGCGCTTCCAGGGGGAGGTCAGCCCCAGCATTTT.

The V call is TRBV7-9, the J call TRBJ2-7; D unclear. The CDR3 loop spans 13 amino acids. Trimming took 3 bases from V and 0 from J, leaving 6 bases between them. The V gene's germline CDR1 is SEHNR and CDR2 FQNEAQ (reference sequence). The CDR3 bases are TGTGCCAGCAGCTTTGCAGACTCCTACGAGCAGTACTTC. This codes for CASSFADSYEQYF.

This clone was picked up a small number of times. The chain carries TRBV5-1 and TRBJ2-7; D may be TRBD1 (5 bases). The CDR3 loop spans 15 amino acids. Per germline, CDR1 SGHRS and CDR2 YFSETQ. V was trimmed by 6 bases and J by 5 bases, leaving 21 bases between them. The CDR3 here is CASTVGRAPTDEQYF. The CDR3 nucleotides read TGCGCCAGCACCGTGGGCAGGGCCCCTACGGACGAGCAGTACTTC.

The chain joins TRBV20-1 to TRBJ2-1; D remains ambiguous. Germline lookup yields CDR1 DFQATT and CDR2 SNEGSKA (reference sequence). CDR3 length: 11 residues. V lost 5 bases, J lost 7 bases, and 9 bases lay in between. The CDR3 sequence is CSALKRNEQFF. CDR3 DNA sequence: TGCAGTGCTCTTAAACGTAATGAGCAGTTCTTC.

The rearrangement links TRBV7-2 to TRBJ1-2; D remains ambiguous. This CDR3 comprises 14 residues. V was trimmed by 0 bases and J by 0 bases, leaving 5 bases between them. CDR1 is SGHTA and CDR2 is FQGNSA in the germline V gene. The chain's CDR3 is CASSLAGTNYGYTF. CDR3 DNA: TGTGCCAGCAGCTTAGCCGGGACTAACTATGGCTACACCTTC.

This clone showed up just a few times. The chain carries TRBV5-1 and TRBJ2-5; D is possibly TRBD2 (5 bases). The germline gives CDR1 SGHRS, CDR2 YFSETQ. With 2 bases removed from V and 5 bases from J, the gap between germline ends came to 10 bases. The CDR3 length is 13 residues. DNA of the CDR3: TGCGCCAGCAGCTTAGTGGGAGTGGAGACCCAGTACTTC. Translated: CASSLVGVETQYF.

The CDR3 coding sequence is TGTGCCAGCAGCTTAGAGGTGGAATATGAGGAAAGCTCCTACGAGCAGTACTTC. Translating it yields CASSLEVEYEESSYEQYF. The rearrangement uses TRBV11-2 and TRBJ2-7; D gene unclear. The germline V gene encodes CDR1 SGHAT and CDR2 FQNNGV. V was shortened by 0 bases and J by 0 bases, with 18 bases between the two germline ends. This CDR3 spans 18 amino acids.

The chain employs TRBV5-1 and TRBJ2-7; 8 bases align to TRBD2. The length of the CDR3 is 15 residues. The germline CDR1 and CDR2 sequences are SGHRS and YFSETQ. V trimming: 3 bases; J trimming: 2 bases; junction bases outside the gene matches: 7. CDR3 DNA sequence: TGCGCCAGCAGCTCTAGTAGCGGGACGCCCTACGAGCAGTACTTC. Residues: CASSSSSGTPYEQYF.

The rearrangement joins TRBV19 to TRBJ1-4, with D possibly TRBD1 on 6 matching bases. The CDR3 sequence is 14 residues long. Per the germline V gene, CDR1 is LNHDA and CDR2 is SQIVND (reference sequence). The V end lost 7 bases, the J end lost 8 bases, and 17 bases lay between the germline ends. The CDR3 region has the DNA TGTGCCAGTAACCCCACAGGGATTGGCGAAAAACTGTTTTTT. Protein sequence: CASNPTGIGEKLFF. Combining the CDR3 with reference TRBV19 and TRBJ1-4 gives the whole variable domain DGGITQSPKYLFRKEGQNVTLSCEQNLNHDAMYWYRQDPGQGLRLIYYSQIVNDFQKGDIAEGYSVSREKKESFPLTVTSAQKNPTAFYLCASNPTGIGEKLFFGSGTQLSVL.

This chain joins TRBV7-3 and TRBJ2-1, with D uncertain. The CDR3 has 16 residues. Germline V gives CDR1 SGHTA, CDR2 FQGTGA. V was clipped by 5 bases and J by 0 bases, with 14 bases between them. The DNA of the CDR3 is TGTGCCAGCAGCCCTAGGGCCTCCGGCTCCTACAATGAGCAGTTCTTC. Its protein is CASSPRASGSYNEQFF.

V usage is TRBV7-3 and J usage is TRBJ2-2; D uncertain. CDR1 SGHTA and CDR2 FQGTGA come from the germline V gene. Trimming pared 5 bases from V and 6 bases from J, leaving 7 bases between. The CDR3 spans 12 residues. The CDR3 sequence: CASSVVPGELFF. In DNA, the CDR3 is TGTGCCAGCAGCGTCGTTCCCGGGGAGCTGTTTTTT.

This clone has only a few counts. The sample holds other DNA sequences that translate to the same CDR3. This sequence joins TRBV19 and TRBJ2-7, with D tentatively TRBD1 (5 bases). This CDR3 is 12 amino acids long. V was pared by 4 bases and J by 3 bases, with 7 bases between. From germline, CDR1 is LNHDA and CDR2 SQIVND (reference sequence). The DNA of the CDR3 is TGTGCCAGTAGTAGCGACAGCTACGAGCAGTACTTC. It encodes CASSSDSYEQYF.

This chain joins TRBV5-1 and TRBJ2-3; the D gene is possibly TRBD2 (5 bases). Germline lookup yields CDR1 SGHRS and CDR2 YFSETQ. The CDR3 extends over 15 amino acids. Trimming pared 2 bases from V and 0 bases from J, leaving 10 bases between. The CDR3 coding sequence is TGCGCCAGCAGCTTTTCGGGGTCCAGCACAGATACGCAGTATTTT. As protein: CASSFSGSSTDTQYF.

Concerning this clone: Different DNA sequences within this sample yield the same CDR3. The chain employs TRBV7-8 and TRBJ1-1; 8 positions match TRBD1. This CDR3 spans 12 amino acids. Per germline, CDR1 SGHVS and CDR2 FQNEAQ. The V gene end was trimmed by 5 bases and the J gene end by 11 bases; junction bases not matched to a gene: 7. DNA of the CDR3: TGTGCCAGCAGCGCCACAGGGGGGGAGGCTTTCTTT. It is translated as CASSATGGEAFF. The variable domain in full, with the rest retrieved from reference TRBV7-8 and TRBJ1-1, is GAGVSQSPRYKVAKRGQDVALRCDPISGHVSLFWYQQALGQGPEFLTYFQNEAQLDKSGLPSDRFFAERPEGSVSTLKIQRTQQEDSAVYLCASSATGGEAFFGQGTRLTVV.

J is TRBJ2-7 and V is TRBV7-7, with D perhaps being TRBD1 or TRBD2 (7 bases each). This CDR3 has 14 amino acids. Germline CDR1 reads SSHAT; CDR2 reads FNYEAQ (reference sequence). The V end lost 5 bases, the J end lost 4 bases, and 15 bases lay between the germline ends. CDR3 in amino acids: CASSPSRGGYEQYF. DNA of the CDR3: TGTGCCAGCAGCCCAAGCAGGGGGGGTTACGAGCAGTACTTC.

This clone is a singleton in its sample. A far larger clone differs by one base, so this is likely a read error. This chain links TRBV6-5 with TRBJ2-7; TRBD2 matches at 13 bases. The CDR3 has 14 amino acids. With V trimmed by 6 bases and J by 3 bases, 2 bases remained unmatched. Germline CDR1 is MNHEY and CDR2 is SVGAGI. DNA of the CDR3: TGTGCCAGCAGCCGACTAGCGGGAGGCTACGAGCAGTACTTC. It codes for CASSRLAGGYEQYF.

The chain uses TRBV30 and TRBJ2-7; 10 bases agree with TRBD1. The CDR3 runs 17 residues. Germline-derived CDR1 and CDR2 are GTSNPN and SVGIG (reference sequence). Unmatched junction bases numbered 14, after V lost 2 bases and J lost 4 bases. CDR3 amino acids: CAWSPIDRGRPGYEQYF. The CDR3 DNA reads TGTGCCTGGAGTCCTATAGACAGGGGGCGCCCGGGGTACGAGCAGTACTTC.

The chain is built from TRBV10-3 and TRBJ2-1, with 7 positions matching TRBD2. Germline-derived CDR1 and CDR2 are ENHRY and SYGVKD. The CDR3 loop spans 14 amino acids. V dropped 6 bases and J dropped 7; count of bases not matched to a gene: 9. The CDR3 here is CAISGLGLANEQFF. For the CDR3, the DNA is TGTGCCATCAGCGGACTAGGGTTAGCTAATGAGCAGTTCTTC.

As regards this clone: A far larger clone is one base from this, pointing to a likely read error. Other DNA sequences within the sample encode an identical CDR3. The chain has TRBV7-9 and TRBJ1-1; weak D call: TRBD1 (6 bases). The V gene's germline CDR1 is SEHNR and CDR2 FQNEAQ (reference sequence). The CDR3 is 12 amino acids. Between the trimmed V and J ends, which lost 5 bases and 4 bases, there was a span of 8 bases. This chain's CDR3 is CASSLRGTEAFF. CDR3 coding DNA: TGTGCCAGCAGCCTCAGGGGCACTGAAGCTTTCTTT.

This chain connects TRBV7-8 to TRBJ1-5; D remains unclear. Germline values: CDR1 SGHVS, CDR2 FQNEAQ. This CDR3 region has 13 residues. Trimming shortened V by 5 bases and J by 9 bases, and 14 bases separated the two germline ends. The CDR3 protein is CASSTVKVGPQHF. The DNA of the CDR3 is TGTGCCAGCAGCACCGTAAAAGTGGGGCCCCAGCATTTT.

V and J are TRBV7-2 and TRBJ1-1; a weak D match, TRBD1 (6 bases). Germline-derived CDR1 and CDR2 are SGHTA and FQGNSA. CDR3 length: 12 residues. V was trimmed by 8 bases and J by 4 bases, leaving 11 bases between them. The CDR3 DNA reads as TGTGCCAGCCGAGAGGGGGGCACTGAAGCTTTCTTT. Translation gives CASREGGTEAFF.

This chain joins TRBV4-2 and TRBJ2-1; D is unresolved. Germline V gene sequence: CDR1 LGHNA, CDR2 YNFKEQ. The CDR3 totals 15 residues. Trimming left V 4 bases short and J 8 bases short, with 18 bases between. This chain's CDR3 is CASSPRATTVHEQFF. CDR3 DNA sequence: TGTGCCAGCAGCCCCCGGGCCACCACCGTACATGAGCAGTTCTTC.

The V and J genes are TRBV29-1 and TRBJ2-5; 7 bases agree with TRBD1. The CDR3 has 13 residues. CDR1 and CDR2 (germline): SQVTM, ANQGSEA. V trimming: 7 bases; J trimming: 3 bases; junction bases outside the gene matches: 8. The chain's CDR3 is CSARQGEKETQYF. CDR3 nucleotide sequence: TGCAGCGCTCGACAGGGAGAGAAAGAGACCCAGTACTTC.

This rearrangement joins TRBV10-3 to TRBJ1-2; D may be TRBD1 (5 bases). V was clipped by 7 bases and J by 4 bases, with 19 bases between them. CDR3 size: 15 residues. Germline V CDR1 and CDR2: ENHRY, SYGVKD. CDR3 residues: CAITLGPQGGYGYTF. CDR3 bases: TGTGCCATCACCCTAGGCCCCCAGGGCGGCTATGGCTACACCTTC.

This chain connects TRBV28 to TRBJ2-2; D unresolved. With 5 bases removed from V and 2 bases from J, the gap between germline ends came to 3 bases. The germline CDR1 and CDR2 sequences are MDHEN and SYDVKM. The length of the CDR3 is 12 residues. CDR3 sequence: CASSINTGELFF. CDR3 DNA: TGTGCCAGCAGTATCAACACCGGGGAGCTGTTTTTT. The variable domain in full, completed from reference TRBV28 and TRBJ2-2, reads DVKVTQSSRYLVKRTGEKVFLECVQDMDHENMFWYRQDPGLGLRLIYFSYDVKMKEKGDIPEGYSVSREKKERFSLILESASTNQTSMYLCASSINTGELFFGEGSRLTVL.

The J gene is TRBJ2-2, the V gene TRBV7-9, with TRBD2 matching 9 bases. With 7 bases clipped from V and 7 bases from J, the junction kept 10 bases outside the gene matches. Germline-derived CDR1 and CDR2 are SEHNR and FQNEAQ (reference sequence). The CDR3 has 15 residues. In DNA, the CDR3 is TGTGCCAGCACCACTGCTAGCGGGACCGGCGGGGAGCTGTTTTTT. Residues: CASTTASGTGGELFF.

V and J are TRBV7-2 and TRBJ2-2; D perhaps matches TRBD1 (5 bases). This CDR3 spans 13 amino acids. Germline V gene data show CDR1 as SGHTA and CDR2 as FQGNSA. V was trimmed by 5 bases and J by 5 bases, leaving 9 bases between them. The CDR3 DNA reads as TGTGCCAGCAGCCTAAGGGGAACCGGGGAGCTGTTTTTT. Translation: CASSLRGTGELFF. Full variable domain (outside the CDR3, taken from reference TRBV7-2 and TRBJ2-2): GAGVSQSPSNKVTEKGKDVELRCDPISGHTALYWYRQSLGQGLEFLIYFQGNSAPDKSGLPSDRFSAERTGGSVSTLTIQRTQQEDSAVYLCASSLRGTGELFFGEGSRLTVL.

The chain has TRBV6-5 and TRBJ2-5; the D gene is possibly TRBD1 (6 bases). Judging by the DNA end, TRBJ2-7 fits better; the J call may be wrong. The CDR3 runs 13 residues. CDR1 MNHEY and CDR2 SVGAGI come from the germline V gene. CDR3 residues: CASSTGGRNEQYF. In DNA, the CDR3 is TGTGCCAGCAGTACTGGGGGCCGGAACGAGCAGTACTTC.